The rows below give T cell receptor beta chains drawn from one sample of a study of T-cell reconstitution after alpha-beta-depleted transplantation in children. TCRdb itself ran the PCR reads through MiXCR, one entry per CDR3 protein. The table has about 360,000 distinct CDR3 sequences, more than 10% seen once. This specimen consisted of PBMCs, obtained from the stem cell graft. The receptors here all came from a human donor who donated a stem cell graft to a child with Fanconi anemia. Both conserved end residues are part of each CDR3. Each record gives: D gene, clone size, J gene, V gene, CDR3 protein, CDR3 DNA. D genes are given only for firm matches. The size field is filled for only some rows; it gives once, few, many or a size class.

TRBD2 | many | TRBJ2-7 | TRBV6-5 | CASSYLGLAYEQYF | TGTGCCAGCAGTTACCTGGGACTAGCCTACGAGCAGTACTTC
- | - | TRBJ2-5 | TRBV7-9 | CASTHEGQTQYF | TGTGCCAGCACCCACGAAGGACAGACCCAGTACTTC
- | many | TRBJ1-1 | TRBV5-1 | CASRDKEGYMNTEAFF | TGCGCCAGCAGGGACAAAGAGGGATACATGAACACTGAAGCTTTCTTT
- | - | TRBJ1-1 | TRBV30 | CAWSIDRLMNTEAFF | TGTGCCTGGAGTATAGACAGACTCATGAACACTGAAGCTTTCTTT
TRBD1 | few | TRBJ1-1 | TRBV2 | CASRHPGQEVNTEAFF | TGTGCCAGCAGGCACCCCGGACAGGAGGTAAACACTGAAGCTTTCTTT
- | few | TRBJ1-1 | TRBV12-3/TRBV12-4 | CASSPGRDLNTEAFF | TGTGCCAGCAGCCCGGGGCGGGACCTGAACACTGAAGCTTTCTTT
- | once | TRBJ1-4 | TRBV6-1 | CASSQRGGDEKLFF | TGTGCCAGCAGCCAAAGGGGAGGCGATGAAAAACTGTTTTTT
- | few | TRBJ2-1 | TRBV4-3 | CASSQTGMFAYNEQFF | TGCGCCAGCAGCCAGACCGGAATGTTCGCCTACAATGAGCAGTTCTTC
- | - | TRBJ2-1 | TRBV10-3 | CAARTARVLFF | TGTGCCGCACGGACCGCCCGAGTGCTATTCTTC
- | few | TRBJ1-4 | TRBV11-2 | CASSTGVGGTNEKLFF | TGTGCCAGCAGCACGGGGGTGGGGGGCACTAATGAAAAACTGTTTTTT
TRBD1 | - | TRBJ2-3 | TRBV29-1 | CSVWDRRNTDTQYF | TGCAGCGTATGGGACAGGCGGAACACAGATACGCAGTATTTT
- | many | TRBJ1-2 | TRBV11-2 | CASSPGGYGYTF | TGTGCCAGCAGCCCCGGAGGATATGGCTACACCTTC
TRBD1 | few | TRBJ1-2 | TRBV15 | CATSGRTGDYGYTF | TGTGCCACCAGCGGAAGGACAGGGGACTATGGCTACACCTTC
- | few | TRBJ1-1 | TRBV6-2/TRBV6-3 | CASSYSRRNTEAFF | TGTGCCAGCAGTTACTCGAGGCGGAACACTGAAGCTTTCTTT
- | - | TRBJ1-1 | TRBV24-1 | CATSDFIRGTEAFF | TGTGCCACCAGTGATTTCATCAGGGGCACTGAAGCTTTCTTT
TRBD1 | few | TRBJ2-2 | TRBV20-1 | CSARDNQAPGQGLTGELFF | TGCAGTGCTAGAGATAATCAAGCACCGGGACAGGGCTTGACCGGGGAGCTGTTTTTT
TRBD2 | many | TRBJ2-1 | TRBV12-3/TRBV12-4 | CASSLLAGGSYNEQFF | TGTGCCAGCAGTTTACTAGCGGGGGGTTCCTACAATGAGCAGTTCTTC
- | - | TRBJ2-1 | TRBV7-9 | CASSQTDHGLSYNEQFF | TGTGCCAGCAGCCAAACTGATCACGGACTCTCCTACAATGAGCAGTTCTTC
TRBD1 | many | TRBJ2-2 | TRBV5-1 | CASSRNRGLRTGELFF | TGCGCCAGCAGCCGCAACAGGGGGCTTAGGACCGGGGAGCTGTTTTTT
- | few | TRBJ2-7 | TRBV12-3/TRBV12-4 | CASSLRVQASSYEQYF | TGTGCCAGCAGTTTAAGGGTTCAGGCGAGCTCCTACGAGCAGTACTTC
- | few | TRBJ1-5 | TRBV19 | CATRQLSNQPQHF | TGTGCCACTCGACAGTTGAGCAATCAGCCCCAGCATTTT
- | - | TRBJ2-5 | TRBV3-1 | CASSQDLEGDGLEETQYF | TGTGCCAGCAGCCAAGATCTTGAGGGGGACGGCCTGGAGGAGACCCAGTACTTC
- | - | TRBJ1-5 | TRBV6-1 | CASAARGGINQPQHF | TGTGCCTCGGCCGCTCGGGGGGGTATCAATCAGCCCCAGCATTTT
- | many | TRBJ2-5 | TRBV12-3/TRBV12-4 | CASSFSGYQETQYF | TGTGCCAGCAGTTTTTCGGGGTACCAAGAGACCCAGTACTTC
- | - | TRBJ1-2 | TRBV6-5 | CASSYLDPTPDGYTF | TGTGCCAGCAGTTACCTGGACCCCACCCCTGATGGCTACACCTTC
TRBD2 | many | TRBJ2-1 | TRBV5-1 | CASSLGVAGTTYNEQFF | TGCGCCAGCAGCTTGGGTGTAGCGGGTACTACCTACAATGAGCAGTTCTTC
- | many | TRBJ1-2 | TRBV5-1 | CASQQNPGGGNYGYTF | TGCGCCAGCCAACAAAACCCAGGTGGTGGGAACTATGGCTACACCTTC
- | few | TRBJ2-1 | TRBV6-5 | CASRGTTSSYNEQFF | TGTGCCAGCAGAGGTACCACGAGCTCCTACAATGAGCAGTTCTTC
- | many | TRBJ2-7 | TRBV27 | CASRKGPKSYEQYF | TGTGCCAGCAGAAAAGGACCCAAATCCTACGAGCAGTACTTC
- | few | TRBJ2-3 | TRBV20-1 | CSAREDGSTDTQYF | TGCAGTGCTAGAGAGGACGGGAGCACAGATACGCAGTATTTT
- | - | TRBJ2-7 | TRBV10-2 | CASSESRAGSLYEQYF | TGCGCCAGCAGTGAGTCACGGGCGGGGAGCCTCTACGAGCAGTACTTC
- | - | TRBJ2-5 | TRBV10-3 | CAISEGPTETQYF | TGTGCCATCAGTGAGGGACCTACAGAGACCCAGTACTTC
- | - | TRBJ2-3 | TRBV19 | CASKKAAQTSTDTQYF | TGTGCCAGTAAAAAGGCGGCGCAAACTAGCACAGATACGCAGTATTTT
- | few | TRBJ1-2 | TRBV4-2 | CASSQIVPMTNYGYTF | TGTGCCAGCAGCCAGATAGTACCAATGACTAACTATGGCTACACCTTC
- | - | TRBJ1-1 | TRBV29-1 | CSVGGGAGGTEAFF | TGCAGCGTTGGGGGGGGGGCAGGTGGGACTGAAGCTTTCTTT
TRBD1 | many | TRBJ2-1 | TRBV3-1 | CASSQGTGGVLDEQFF | TGTGCCAGCAGCCAAGGCACAGGGGGCGTGTTAGATGAGCAGTTCTTC
- | few | TRBJ1-1 | TRBV4-3 | CASSHGRRGVAFF | TGCGCCAGCAGCCACGGACGGCGTGGTGTAGCTTTCTTT
- | - | TRBJ2-2 | TRBV5-1 | CASKAEGPGELFF | TGCGCCAGCAAGGCCGAGGGTCCCGGGGAGCTGTTTTTT
- | few | TRBJ2-1 | TRBV20-1 | CSAPDFKVGDEQFF | TGCAGTGCTCCAGACTTCAAAGTAGGGGATGAGCAGTTCTTC
- | - | TRBJ1-4 | TRBV19 | CASSIEERENEKLFF | TGTGCCAGTAGTATAGAGGAAAGAGAAAATGAAAAACTGTTTTTT
- | few | TRBJ2-3 | TRBV21-1 | CASSKFWDTSTDTQYF | TGTGCCAGCAGCAAATTTTGGGACACCTCCACAGATACGCAGTATTTT
- | few | TRBJ2-3 | TRBV12-3/TRBV12-4 | CATMTTPSTDTQYF | TGTGCCACCATGACTACTCCTAGCACAGATACGCAGTATTTT
TRBD2 | - | TRBJ2-1 | TRBV19 | CASSIGSGGLEQFF | TGTGCCAGTAGTATAGGGAGCGGGGGGCTTGAGCAGTTCTTC
- | few | TRBJ1-4 | TRBV20-1 | CSARSGGGNEKLFF | TGCAGTGCTAGATCGGGAGGCGGAAATGAAAAACTGTTTTTT
- | - | TRBJ1-5 | TRBV28 | CASSFIRGRRNQPQHF | TGTGCCAGCAGTTTTATCCGGGGAAGGAGAAATCAGCCCCAGCATTTT
- | many | TRBJ1-1 | TRBV12-3/TRBV12-4 | CASSLAPKEAFF | TGTGCCAGCAGTTTAGCTCCGAAAGAAGCTTTCTTT
- | many | TRBJ2-7 | TRBV14 | CASSQYYEQYF | TGTGCCAGCAGCCAGTACTACGAGCAGTACTTC
- | many | TRBJ2-5 | TRBV5-1 | CASSLEWKTQYF | TGCGCCAGCAGCTTGGAGTGGAAGACCCAGTACTTC
- | - | TRBJ1-6 | TRBV6-1 | CASGPGSSLSPLHF | TGTGCCAGCGGCCCGGGGAGTTCCCTTTCACCCCTCCACTTT
- | - | TRBJ2-3 | TRBV12-3/TRBV12-4 | CASSLRISTDTQYF | TGTGCCAGCAGTTTACGTATAAGCACAGATACGCAGTATTTT
- | many | TRBJ2-3 | TRBV4-3 | CASSQGLASTDTQYF | TGCGCCAGCAGCCAAGGCCTAGCTAGCACAGATACGCAGTATTTT
TRBD1 | few | TRBJ1-1 | TRBV5-6 | CASSDTGGAGNTEAFF | TGTGCCAGCAGCGATACAGGGGGCGCCGGGAACACTGAAGCTTTCTTT
- | few | TRBJ2-2 | TRBV5-1 | CASTPESNTGELFF | TGCGCCAGCACTCCCGAGAGTAACACCGGGGAGCTGTTTTTT
TRBD2 | - | TRBJ2-7 | TRBV14 | CASSQASGPAPEQYF | TGTGCCAGCAGCCAAGCTAGCGGCCCCGCTCCCGAGCAGTACTTC
- | few | TRBJ1-5 | TRBV10-3 | CAISESTGSNQPQHF | TGTGCCATCAGTGAGTCGACGGGTAGCAATCAGCCCCAGCATTTT
- | - | TRBJ1-2 | TRBV20-1 | CSARAQGRYYGYTF | TGCAGTGCTAGAGCCCAGGGGAGGTACTATGGCTACACCTTC
TRBD1 | many | TRBJ2-1 | TRBV11-2 | CASSLDPGGLSRDEQFF | TGTGCCAGCAGCTTAGATCCAGGGGGCCTGTCTAGGGATGAGCAGTTCTTC
TRBD2 | many | TRBJ2-2 | TRBV29-1 | CSVEDPLAGANTGELFF | TGCAGCGTTGAAGATCCCCTAGCGGGCGCGAACACCGGGGAGCTGTTTTTT